Listed below are T cell receptor beta chains from one sample, sequenced in a study of T-cell memory formation after mild COVID-19. One entry per CDR3 protein results from TCRdb running MiXCR on the 5' RACE reads. The repertoire includes 350,000 to 500,000 distinct CDR3 sequences, less than 25% of them detected once, and approximately 14% sits in the top ten. The sequencing input was PBMCs or a T cell subset sorted from them (not recorded which). The receptors here all came from an adult woman who had mild COVID-19 (a few samples of this study predate the infection). Cell type and time point are not known. The CDR3 runs from the conserved cysteine through the conserved F or W. The order of the fields is V gene, J gene, CDR3 protein.

V: TRBV7-9; J: TRBJ2-7; CDR3: CASSSDRASYEQYF
V: TRBV7-2; J: TRBJ2-1; CDR3: CASSRGTSGGLIRFF
V: TRBV5-1; J: TRBJ2-1; CDR3: CASSLEGVSLQQFF
V: TRBV4-3; J: TRBJ1-1; CDR3: CASSQGNRPNTEAFF
V: TRBV29-1; J: TRBJ2-3; CDR3: CSVDKGDTQYF
V: TRBV5-1; J: TRBJ1-1; CDR3: CASSLPGTSHTEAFF
V: TRBV6-5; J: TRBJ1-5; CDR3: CASSYGRGGQPQHF
V: TRBV4-1; J: TRBJ1-5; CDR3: CASSQVDLVDFRLPQHF
V: TRBV6-2/TRBV6-3; J: TRBJ2-1; CDR3: CASSPRSEILGSFF
V: TRBV18; J: TRBJ2-7; CDR3: CASSGTLTNYEQYF
V: TRBV4-2; J: TRBJ2-7; CDR3: CASSLETGGLHYEQYF
V: TRBV7-7; J: TRBJ2-7; CDR3: CATALTGRPGLGTGEQYF
V: TRBV5-1; J: TRBJ2-3; CDR3: CASSLNDMAASTDTQYF
V: TRBV5-1; J: TRBJ2-3; CDR3: CASSLGHRGPGTDTQYF
V: TRBV24-1; J: TRBJ2-7; CDR3: CATSDTGGSSSYEQYF
V: TRBV12-3/TRBV12-4; J: TRBJ2-2; CDR3: CASSLGLAPNTGELFF
V: TRBV11-2; J: TRBJ2-2; CDR3: CASSLVVTGSSGELFF
V: TRBV12-3/TRBV12-4; J: TRBJ2-7; CDR3: CASSLDELGGYEQYF
V: TRBV25-1; J: TRBJ2-1; CDR3: CASSGLLGVHNEQFF
V: TRBV7-6; J: NA; CDR3: CASRNPGQGKETQYF
V: TRBV12-3/TRBV12-4; J: TRBJ1-2; CDR3: CASTLGVLGYTF
V: TRBV27; J: TRBJ2-2; CDR3: CASSPGQGVGELFF
V: TRBV24-1; J: TRBJ2-2; CDR3: CATSDPGSGELFF
V: TRBV7-3; J: TRBJ2-1; CDR3: CASSLIGPANEQFF
V: TRBV4-3; J: TRBJ2-1; CDR3: CASSQARVVVEQFF
V: TRBV9; J: TRBJ2-7; CDR3: CASSKADRAGDEQYF
V: TRBV18; J: TRBJ2-7; CDR3: CASSGQGSSYEQYF
V: TRBV4-3; J: TRBJ1-2; CDR3: CASSQGPRSYGYTF
V: TRBV7-2; J: TRBJ2-1; CDR3: CASSLWRLGLGEQFF
V: TRBV7-9; J: TRBJ1-2; CDR3: CASSLNRVDGYTF
V: TRBV6-2/TRBV6-3; J: TRBJ1-1; CDR3: CASSYVPVATEAFF
V: TRBV5-1; J: TRBJ2-3; CDR3: CASSHSGDTDTQYF
V: TRBV24-1; J: TRBJ2-3; CDR3: CATSDSPGFTDTQYF
V: TRBV7-9; J: TRBJ1-2; CDR3: CASSLVTIYGYTF
V: TRBV21-1; J: TRBJ2-6; CDR3: CASSSRSQAPSGANVLTF
V: TRBV6-5; J: TRBJ2-4; CDR3: CASSYGNAKNIQYF
V: TRBV27; J: TRBJ1-3; CDR3: CASSSRSTGQGVRTIYF
V: TRBV7-9; J: TRBJ2-7; CDR3: CASSLVGPSYEQYF
V: TRBV30; J: TRBJ2-2; CDR3: CAWSVGGGNTGELFF
V: TRBV6-1; J: TRBJ2-1; CDR3: CASRQPLAGLYNEQFF
V: TRBV2; J: TRBJ2-3; CDR3: CASSPPPYDTDTQYF